These 20 T cell receptor beta chains share one sample of origin, sequenced in a study of early T cells in non-severe SARS-CoV-2 infection. MiXCR was run by TCRdb on the 5' RACE reads, yielding one entry per CDR3 protein. Counted here are under 60,000 distinct CDR3 sequences, around 10% occurring once; the ten biggest clones make up roughly 5.5%. The sequenced sample was whole blood, obtained at baseline. The receptor set was obtained from an adult who was a healthcare worker with PCR-confirmed SARS-CoV-2 infection or an uninfected control (not recorded which).

This chain connects TRBV7-6 to TRBJ1-1; TRBD1 matches 7 bases. Germline loops: CDR1 SGHVS, CDR2 FNYEAQ. V was clipped by 0 bases and J by 0 bases; unmatched bases: 1. The CDR3 runs to 15 residues. The CDR3 region has the DNA TGTGCCAGCAGCTTAGCCGGGACAGTGAACACTGAAGCTTTCTTT. Its protein product is CASSLAGTVNTEAFF.

This chain joins TRBV7-9 and TRBJ1-5; D is uncertain. Deletions cut 6 bases from V and 6 bases from J, with 15 bases between. The CDR3 spans 14 residues. Germline CDR1 SEHNR, CDR2 FQNEAQ (reference sequence). CDR3 sequence (DNA): TGTGCCAGCAGTCCGTCCGACCCTTTTCAGCCCCAGCATTTT. Translated, it gives CASSPSDPFQPQHF.

Regarding this clonotype: The junction and the germline gene differ at one end; a read error may be behind it. The chain couples TRBV7-7 to TRBJ2-7; 8 nucleotides match TRBD2. This CDR3 spans 16 amino acids. The germline gives CDR1 SSHAT, CDR2 FNYEAQ (reference sequence). CDR3 region: CASSPGGSGGMGEQYF. The CDR3 region has the DNA TGTGCTAGCAGCCCGGGGGGGTCCGGAGGGATGGGTGAGCAGTACTTC.

V and J are TRBV7-2 and TRBJ1-1; weak D call: TRBD1 (5 bases). The CDR3 runs 14 residues. V was clipped by 2 bases and J by 5 bases, with 12 bases between them. The V gene's germline CDR1 is SGHTA and CDR2 FQGNSA. This CDR3 reads CASSLSQGGTEAFF. The CDR3, as DNA: TGTGCCAGCAGCTTATCCCAGGGAGGGACTGAAGCTTTCTTT.

This clonotype was observed at least ten times. The chain links TRBV3-1 to TRBJ2-2, with 7 bases that match TRBD2. Germline CDR1 reads LGHDT; CDR2 reads YNNKEL (reference sequence). The CDR3 totals 11 residues. V lost 10 bases and J lost 6; bases outside the gene matches: 2. The CDR3 DNA reads TGTGCCACTGCGGGAGCCGGGGAGCTGTTTTTT. Its protein product is CATAGAGELFF.

This clonotype came up many times. J is TRBJ1-5 and V is TRBV18, with TRBD1 matching 7 bases. The length of the CDR3 is 15 residues. CDR1 is KGHSH and CDR2 is LQKENI in the germline V gene. The junction had 8 bases not matched to a gene; V was cut back by 5 bases and J by 4 bases. DNA for the CDR3: TGTGCCAGCTCAGTATCCGGGACAGTAAATCAGCCCCAGCATTTT. Amino acids: CASSVSGTVNQPQHF. The whole variable domain, remainder taken from reference TRBV18 and TRBJ1-5, is NAGVMQNPRHLVRRRGQEARLRCSPMKGHSHVYWYRQLPEEGLKFMVYLQKENIIDESGMPKERFSAEFPKEGPSILRIQQVVRGDSAAYFCASSVSGTVNQPQHFGDGTRLSIL.

In its sample, this clonotype was seen many times. The rearrangement uses TRBV9 and TRBJ1-5; D gene uncertain. CDR3 length: 14 residues. Germline CDR1 and CDR2: SGDLS and YYNGEE. Trimming left V 0 bases short and J 0 bases short, with 4 bases between. The DNA of the CDR3 is TGTGCCAGCAGCGTAGACGCTAGCAATCAGCCCCAGCATTTT. Its protein is CASSVDASNQPQHF.

This clonotype has only a few counts. V and J are TRBV11-2 and TRBJ2-4; D unclear. This CDR3 contains 15 residues. Germline V gene data show CDR1 as SGHAT and CDR2 as FQNNGV. Deletions cut 1 base from V and 0 bases from J, with 7 bases between. The CDR3 nucleotides read TGTGCCAGCAGCTTAGGAACCCTAGCCAAAAACATTCAGTACTTC. The encoded protein is CASSLGTLAKNIQYF.

This clonotype has a single count. A read error may be the cause here, since a much bigger clone is one base away. The gene calls are TRBV6-1 and TRBJ1-1, with D hard to call. Trimming stripped 2 bases from V and 3 bases from J, with 1 base between. The CDR3 runs 11 residues. Germline CDR1 is MNHNS and CDR2 is SASEGT. The CDR3 is CASSEYTEAFF. CDR3 nucleotides: TGTGCCAGCAGTGAATACACTGAAGCTTTCTTT.

Only a few counts were recorded for this clonotype. V and J are TRBV5-1 and TRBJ2-7; no clear D gene. The CDR3 spans 13 residues. The V gene lost 0 bases and the J gene lost 3 bases, with 7 bases spanning the gap. The germline gives CDR1 SGHRS, CDR2 YFSETQ. The CDR3 DNA reads as TGCGCCAGCAGCTTGGATATCTACTACGAGCAGTACTTC. It translates to CASSLDIYYEQYF.

J is TRBJ1-3 and V is TRBV6-2 or TRBV6-3, with a tentative D call TRBD1 (6 bases). The CDR3 spans 14 residues. The germline V gene encodes CDR1 MNHEY and CDR2 SVGEGT. V was trimmed by 8 bases and J by 5 bases, leaving 16 bases between them. In nucleotides, the CDR3 is TGTGCCAGCGATTCCGCCGGGGGCCGAAACACCATATATTTT. Translating it yields CASDSAGGRNTIYF.

A few counts support this clonotype. This chain connects TRBV12-3 or TRBV12-4 to TRBJ2-7; possible D gene TRBD1, 6 bases. The CDR3 has 13 residues. The V gene lost 7 bases and the J gene lost 0 bases, with 10 bases spanning the gap. The CDR3 is CASTRTASYEQYF. As DNA, the CDR3 is TGTGCCAGCACCCGGACAGCCTCCTACGAGCAGTACTTC.

This clonotype was recorded at least ten times. The gene calls are TRBV19 and TRBJ2-2; D might be TRBD1 or TRBD2, each matching 5 bases. Germline CDR1 is LNHDA and CDR2 is SQIVND (reference sequence). V was cut by 2 bases and J by 6 bases, with 16 bases left in between. The CDR3 runs to 16 residues. In DNA, the CDR3 is TGTGCCAGTAGTATACGGGGCGTTGGGGCTCCCGGGGAGCTGTTTTTT. It encodes CASSIRGVGAPGELFF.

This clonotype was observed a handful of times. J is TRBJ2-7 and V is TRBV18; TRBD1 matches at 9 bases. The CDR3 has 14 amino acids. V shed 3 bases, J shed 7 bases, and the junction held 7 bases outside the gene matches. The germline V gene has CDR1 KGHSH and CDR2 LQKENI. CDR3 nucleotide sequence: TGTGCCAGCTCACCGGGACAGGGTACGAGAGAGCAGTACTTC. Translated: CASSPGQGTREQYF.

The CDR3 is CASSLQRHSGNTIYF. CDR3 bases: TGTGCCAGCAGCTTACAGAGACACTCTGGAAACACCATATATTTT. The chain carries TRBV13 and TRBJ1-3; D unresolved. Germline V lookup: CDR1 PRHDT, CDR2 FYEKMQ (reference sequence). CDR3 length: 15 residues. Trimming stripped 2 bases from V and 0 bases from J, with 8 bases between.

V and J are TRBV9 and TRBJ2-7; 9 bases agree with TRBD2. V lost 3 bases to trimming and J lost 4 bases; unmatched junction nucleotides: 11. There are 16 residues in the CDR3. CDR1 is SGDLS and CDR2 is YYNGEE in the germline V gene. CDR3: CASSDGGTSSGYEQYF. DNA of the CDR3: TGTGCCAGCAGCGATGGGGGGACTAGCTCGGGGTACGAGCAGTACTTC.

The chain employs TRBV19 and TRBJ2-1, with D perhaps TRBD1 (5 bases). The CDR3 length is 12 residues. With 7 bases removed from V and 9 bases from J, the gap between germline ends came to 13 bases. Germline lookup yields CDR1 LNHDA and CDR2 SQIVND (reference sequence). The CDR3 coding sequence is TGTGCCAGTATAGGCAGGGTGGGTGAGCAGTTCTTC. It specifies CASIGRVGEQFF.

In this sample, this clonotype turned up a few times. The DNA for the CDR3 is TGCGCCAGCAGCCATTGGGGACAGGGGGGGCAAGAGCAGTACTTC. Translation gives CASSHWGQGGQEQYF. This sequence joins TRBV4-1 and TRBJ2-7, with 11 nucleotides matching TRBD1. Trimming removed 3 bases from V and 7 bases from J; junction bases left unmatched: 8. The CDR3 totals 15 residues. In germline, CDR1 is MGHRA, CDR2 YSYEKL.

This clonotype was seen many times. V gene TRBV12-3 or TRBV12-4 combines with J gene TRBJ1-2; possibly TRBD1 for D (5 bases). This CDR3 has 14 amino acids. V dropped 0 bases and J dropped 6 bases, with 11 bases sitting between them. The CDR3 here is CASSLAGVENGYTF. CDR3 coding DNA: TGTGCCAGCAGTTTAGCGGGGGTTGAAAATGGCTACACCTTC.

This chain uses TRBV12-3 or TRBV12-4 with TRBJ2-7; D is unresolved. The V and J ends lost 7 bases and 0 bases respectively, with 10 bases between them. The CDR3 loop spans 13 amino acids. CDR3 DNA: TGTGCCAGCACCGATGGAAACTCCTACGAGCAGTACTTC. Its protein is CASTDGNSYEQYF.